The 25 T cell receptor beta chains below were found in one sample sequenced in a study of cytomegalovirus exposure and HLA in healthy donors. This PCR relied on a set of 60 Vbeta primers and 13 Jbeta primers. Profiled with immunoSEQ multiplex PCR; TCRdb holds only in-frame clones, not every one. The data show some 56,000 clones, with about 50% seen just once and roughly 12% held by the top ten. Sequencing was done on a sample of PBMCs. The receptor source for this set is a human donor in good health.

The J gene is TRBJ1-1, the V gene TRBV29-1, with unresolved D. This CDR3 has 12 amino acids. The V gene's germline CDR1 is SQVTM and CDR2 ANQGSEA. V lost 5 bases to trimming and J lost 2 bases, with 9 bases between them. CDR3 nucleotides: TGCAGCGTTACGACGGGAAACACTGAAGCTTTCTTT. Protein: CSVTTGNTEAFF.

This clone was found a few times. The rearrangement joins TRBV6-6 to TRBJ1-3, with D uncertain. Germline V gives CDR1 MNHNY, CDR2 SVGAGI (reference sequence). CDR3 length equals 16 residues. V lost 0 bases, J lost 0 bases, and 9 bases lay in between. CDR3 sequence reads: CASSYSIATSGNTIYF. The CDR3, as DNA: TGTGCCAGCAGTTACTCGATAGCCACCTCTGGAAACACCATATATTTT.

The chain employs TRBV14 and TRBJ1-2; D is unclear. Germline-derived CDR1 and CDR2 are SGHDN and FVKESK. Trimming pared 0 bases from V and 2 bases from J, leaving 7 bases between. The length of the CDR3 is 14 residues. The CDR3 reads CASSQDSKNYGYTF. For the CDR3, the DNA is TGTGCCAGCAGCCAAGATAGCAAGAACTATGGCTACACCTTC.

The table lists this clone with a few counts. The genes are TRBV4-1 and TRBJ2-3; 8 bases match TRBD1. The ends lost 4 bases at V and 4 bases at J; junction bases unmatched: 7. The germline gives CDR1 MGHRA, CDR2 YSYEKL. The CDR3 runs to 15 residues. CDR3 nucleotides: TGCGCCAGCAGCCTTTCCGGGACAGGAGCAGATACGCAGTATTTT. This codes for CASSLSGTGADTQYF.

J is TRBJ2-2 and V is TRBV30; D is possibly TRBD1 (5 bases). Trimming removed 2 bases from V and 6 bases from J, with 10 bases in between. CDR1 GTSNPN and CDR2 SVGIG come from the germline V gene (reference sequence). CDR3 size: 13 residues. The CDR3 nucleotides read TGTGCCTGGAGTCTCCAGGGTTCCGGGGAGCTGTTTTTT. This translates into CAWSLQGSGELFF.

The V call is TRBV15, the J call TRBJ1-4; TRBD1 matches 10 bases. The CDR3 spans 18 residues. The V gene's germline CDR1 is LNHNV and CDR2 YYDKDF (reference sequence). V dropped 5 bases and J dropped 5; count of bases not matched to a gene: 14. The CDR3 spells CATSAGAGTGASNEKLFF. CDR3 nucleotides: TGTGCCACCAGCGCCGGCGCCGGGACAGGGGCTTCAAATGAAAAACTGTTTTTT.

V and J are TRBV2 and TRBJ2-3, with 10 bases that match TRBD2. J gave up 2 bases and V 2 bases, and 4 bases lay outside the gene matches. The CDR3 consists of 16 residues. Germline assignment: CDR1 SNHLY and CDR2 FYNNEI. The CDR3 DNA follows: TGTGCCAGCAGTGAAACTAGCGGGGACCTCACAGATACGCAGTATTTT. Amino acid sequence: CASSETSGDLTDTQYF.

The gene calls are TRBV5-8 and TRBJ1-2; possibly TRBD1 for D (6 bases). The CDR3 consists of 14 residues. From germline, CDR1 is SGHTS and CDR2 YDEGEE. Trimming left V 9 bases short and J 5 bases short, with 20 bases between. In DNA, the CDR3 is TGTGCCACCAACAAAGGGGGGGAAGAATATGGCTACACCTTC. Translating gives CATNKGGEEYGYTF.

This clone turned up a few times. J is TRBJ1-6 and V is TRBV6-6; D is uncertain. From germline, CDR1 is MNHNY and CDR2 SVGAGI (reference sequence). This CDR3 has 16 residues. The ends were cut back, 2 bases at V and 0 bases at J, with 8 bases in the middle. The CDR3 protein is CASSYRESSYNSPLHF. In DNA, the CDR3 is TGTGCCAGCAGTTACAGGGAGAGCTCCTATAATTCACCCCTCCACTTT.

This clone came up once. This sequence joins TRBV6-5 and TRBJ1-2; D uncertain. Looked up from germline, CDR1 is MNHEY and CDR2 is SVGAGI. The CDR3 extends over 15 amino acids. Trimming cost V 0 bases and J 4 bases, with 12 bases left between them. CDR3 loop: CASSYSPPGVYGYTF. The DNA of the CDR3 is TGTGCCAGCAGTTACTCACCTCCCGGTGTCTATGGCTACACCTTC.

CDR3 amino acids: CASSFGTGNNQPQHF. The CDR3 DNA reads as TGCGCCAGCAGCTTCGGGACAGGGAACAATCAGCCCCAGCATTTT. The genes are TRBV5-1 and TRBJ1-5; 9 positions agree with TRBD1. V trimming: 2 bases; J trimming: 3 bases; junction bases outside the gene matches: 3. Germline CDR1 is SGHRS and CDR2 is YFSETQ. CDR3 size: 15 residues. Full variable domain (outside the CDR3, taken from reference TRBV5-1 and TRBJ1-5): KAGVTQTPRYLIKTRGQQVTLSCSPISGHRSVSWYQQTPGQGLQFLFEYFSETQRNKGNFPGRFSGRQFSNSRSEMNVSTLELGDSALYLCASSFGTGNNQPQHFGDGTRLSIL.

The chain links TRBV30 to TRBJ1-4, with D tentatively TRBD1 (6 bases). Trimming removed 0 bases from V and 7 bases from J, with 15 bases in between. This CDR3 is built from 15 residues. Germline V gene lookup returns CDR1 GTSNPN and CDR2 SVGIG (reference sequence). The CDR3 nucleotides read TGTGCCTGGAGTGTACGGCGGGGGGCAGTTGAAAAACTGTTTTTT. This gives the protein CAWSVRRGAVEKLFF.

The rearrangement uses TRBV27 and TRBJ2-3, with unresolved D. CDR3 length: 14 amino acids. V dropped 6 bases and J dropped 0 bases, with 10 bases sitting between them. The germline CDR1 and CDR2 sequences are MNHEY and SMNVEV (reference sequence). Written as DNA, the CDR3 is TGTGCCAGCAGAAAATCAACTAGCACAGATACGCAGTATTTT. It encodes CASRKSTSTDTQYF.

This chain connects TRBV4-1 to TRBJ2-7; no definite D call. The CDR3 loop spans 15 amino acids. V lost 0 bases and J lost 4, with 13 bases in between. Germline CDR1 reads MGHRA; CDR2 reads YSYEKL. The CDR3 DNA sequence: TGCGCCAGCAGCCAAGATGTCCGTTCAGCGTACGAGCAGTACTTC. This gives the protein CASSQDVRSAYEQYF.

This clone has just a few counts. The chain has TRBV6-1 and TRBJ1-4; tentatively, D is TRBD1 (6 bases). Germline loops: CDR1 MNHNS, CDR2 SASEGT. Trimming took off 1 base at V and 4 bases at J, with 10 bases between the two ends. The CDR3 is 15 residues long. This CDR3 is CASSEGGQLNEKLFF. DNA for the CDR3: TGTGCCAGCAGTGAAGGAGGACAGCTTAATGAAAAACTGTTTTTT.

This chain links TRBV5-1 with TRBJ2-5; D not resolved. The germline V gene encodes CDR1 SGHRS and CDR2 YFSETQ. The length of the CDR3 is 15 residues. V lost 0 bases to trimming and J lost 2 bases, with 11 bases between them. The CDR3 sequence: CASSLVPGIQETQYF. DNA of the CDR3: TGCGCCAGCAGCTTGGTTCCGGGTATTCAAGAGACCCAGTACTTC.

The V call is TRBV5-1, the J call TRBJ2-5, with 11 bases lining up with TRBD2. Germline V lookup: CDR1 SGHRS, CDR2 YFSETQ. V dropped 4 bases and J dropped 2; count of bases not matched to a gene: 4. The length of the CDR3 is 15 residues. CDR3 loop: CASSPGLAEQETQYF. CDR3 bases: TGCGCCAGCAGCCCGGGACTAGCGGAGCAAGAGACCCAGTACTTC.

V and J are TRBV25-1 and TRBJ1-3, with 9 bases fitting TRBD1. The V gene end was trimmed by 6 bases and the J gene end by 1 base; junction bases not matched to a gene: 1. This CDR3 has 14 residues. Germline V gene lookup returns CDR1 MGHDK and CDR2 SYGVNS. Written as DNA, the CDR3 is TGTGCCAGCAGGGACAGGGGTTCTGGAAACACCATATATTTT. Amino acids: CASRDRGSGNTIYF.

The J gene is TRBJ2-7, the V gene TRBV5-1, with 12 positions matching TRBD1. From germline, CDR1 is SGHRS and CDR2 YFSETQ. This CDR3 has 14 amino acids. J lost 9 bases, V lost 4 bases, and 8 bases had no gene match. CDR3 DNA: TGCGCCAGCAGCACGGGACAGGGGGCCCATGGGCAGTACTTC. Protein product: CASSTGQGAHGQYF.

This clone was detected only once. This chain joins TRBV5-8 and TRBJ1-5; 9 bases map to TRBD1. V lost 4 bases, J lost 0 bases, and 8 bases stayed unmatched. The germline V gene has CDR1 SGHTS and CDR2 YDEGEE. The CDR3 has 17 amino acids. The CDR3 bases are TGTGCCAGCAGCCACCGGGACAGGGAGTATAGCAATCAGCCCCAGCATTTT. This codes for CASSHRDREYSNQPQHF.

The gene calls are TRBV5-6 and TRBJ2-5, with TRBD2 identical over 9 bases. From germline, CDR1 is SGHDT and CDR2 YYEEEE. J was trimmed by 1 base and V by 9 bases; bases with no gene match: 13. CDR3 length: 16 amino acids. CDR3 coding DNA: TGTGCCACCTCCAGCGGAAGCGGGGGGCCCCAAGAGACCCAGTACTTC. It is translated as CATSSGSGGPQETQYF.

V and J are TRBV10-3 and TRBJ1-2; D remains unclear. With 2 bases removed from V and 2 bases from J, the gap between germline ends came to 15 bases. The germline gives CDR1 ENHRY, CDR2 SYGVKD. This CDR3 is built from 16 residues. The CDR3 sequence: CAISEAVLVSNYGYTF. The DNA for the CDR3 is TGTGCCATCAGTGAGGCGGTGTTGGTGTCGAACTATGGCTACACCTTC.

This clone was found a few times. This chain uses TRBV30 with TRBJ1-5; 8 bases agree with TRBD1. The CDR3 sequence is 14 residues long. CDR1 is GTSNPN, CDR2 SVGIG, per germline (reference sequence). J was trimmed by 2 bases and V by 5 bases; bases with no gene match: 5. As DNA, the CDR3 is TGTGCCTGGCAAACAGGGGGAGGCAATCAGCCCCAGCATTTT. It is translated as CAWQTGGGNQPQHF.

The chain couples TRBV6-5 to TRBJ2-5; possibly TRBD1 for D (7 bases). Germline lookup yields CDR1 MNHEY and CDR2 SVGAGI. The CDR3 runs 13 residues. Trimming took 6 bases from V and 5 from J, leaving 13 bases between them. CDR3 loop: CASRVRGVETQYF. CDR3 nucleotide sequence: TGTGCCAGCAGGGTCAGGGGGGTGGAGACCCAGTACTTC.

The chain links TRBV6-1 to TRBJ2-5; the match to TRBD2 covers 7 bases. The CDR3 is 14 amino acids. From germline, CDR1 is MNHNS and CDR2 SASEGT. The junction had 9 bases not matched to a gene; V was cut back by 6 bases and J by 5 bases. CDR3 sequence: CASRPISSGETQYF. CDR3 nucleotide sequence: TGTGCCAGCAGGCCCATTAGTAGCGGGGAGACCCAGTACTTC.